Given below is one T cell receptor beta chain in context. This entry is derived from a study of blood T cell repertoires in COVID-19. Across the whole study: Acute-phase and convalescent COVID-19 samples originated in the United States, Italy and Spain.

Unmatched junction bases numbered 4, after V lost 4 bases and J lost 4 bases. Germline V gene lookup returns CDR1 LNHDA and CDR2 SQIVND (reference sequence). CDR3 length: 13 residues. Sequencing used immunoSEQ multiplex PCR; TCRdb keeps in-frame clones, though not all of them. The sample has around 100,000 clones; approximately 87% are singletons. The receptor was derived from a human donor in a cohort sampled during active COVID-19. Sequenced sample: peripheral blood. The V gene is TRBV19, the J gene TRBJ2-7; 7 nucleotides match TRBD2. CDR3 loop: CASSSGSGYEQYF. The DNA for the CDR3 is TGTGCCAGTAGTAGCGGGAGCGGGTACGAGCAGTACTTC. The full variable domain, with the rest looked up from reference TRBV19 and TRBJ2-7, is DGGITQSPKYLFRKEGQNVTLSCEQNLNHDAMYWYRQDPGQGLRLIYYSQIVNDFQKGDIAEGYSVSREKKESFPLTVTSAQKNPTAFYLCASSSGSGYEQYFGPGTRLTVT.